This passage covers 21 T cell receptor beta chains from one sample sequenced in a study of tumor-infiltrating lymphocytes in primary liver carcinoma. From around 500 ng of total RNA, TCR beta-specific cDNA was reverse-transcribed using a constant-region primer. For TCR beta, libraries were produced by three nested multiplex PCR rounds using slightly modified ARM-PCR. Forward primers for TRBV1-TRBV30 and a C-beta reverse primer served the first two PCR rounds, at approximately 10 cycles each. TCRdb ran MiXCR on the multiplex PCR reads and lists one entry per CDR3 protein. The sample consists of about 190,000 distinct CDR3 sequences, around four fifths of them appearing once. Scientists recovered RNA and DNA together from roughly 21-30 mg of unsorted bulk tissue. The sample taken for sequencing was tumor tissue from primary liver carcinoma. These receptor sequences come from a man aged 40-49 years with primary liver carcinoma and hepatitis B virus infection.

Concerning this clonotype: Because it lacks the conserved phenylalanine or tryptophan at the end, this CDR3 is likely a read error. CDR3 sequence reads: CASGQGQETQYI. The CDR3 coding sequence is TGTGCCAGCGGTCAGGGGCAAGAGACCCAGTACATC. The rearrangement uses TRBV28 and TRBJ2-5; perhaps TRBD1 as D (6 bases). Trimming left V 8 bases short and J 2 bases short, with 9 bases between. Germline V CDR1 and CDR2: MDHEN, SYDVKM. CDR3 length: 12 amino acids.

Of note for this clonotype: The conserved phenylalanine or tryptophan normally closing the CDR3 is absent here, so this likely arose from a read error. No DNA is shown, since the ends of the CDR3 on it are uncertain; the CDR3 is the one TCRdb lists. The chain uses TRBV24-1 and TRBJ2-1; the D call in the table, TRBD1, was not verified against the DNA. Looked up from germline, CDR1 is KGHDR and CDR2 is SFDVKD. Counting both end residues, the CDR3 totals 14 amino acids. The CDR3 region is CATSAGQIYNEHFS.

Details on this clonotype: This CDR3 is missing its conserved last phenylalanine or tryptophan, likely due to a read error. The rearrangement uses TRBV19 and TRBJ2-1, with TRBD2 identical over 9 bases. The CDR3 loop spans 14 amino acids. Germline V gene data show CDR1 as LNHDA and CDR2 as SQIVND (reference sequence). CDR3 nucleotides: TGTGCCAGTAGTATGCTAGCGGGGTACACTGAGCAGTTCATC. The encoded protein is CASSMLAGYTEQFI.

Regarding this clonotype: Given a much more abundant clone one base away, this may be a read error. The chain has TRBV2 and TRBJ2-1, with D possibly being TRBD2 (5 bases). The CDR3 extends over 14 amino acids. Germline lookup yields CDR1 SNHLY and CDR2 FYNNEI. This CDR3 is CASSGLASYNQQFF. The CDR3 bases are TGTGCCAGCAGTGGTTTAGCGTCTTACAATCAGCAGTTCTTC.

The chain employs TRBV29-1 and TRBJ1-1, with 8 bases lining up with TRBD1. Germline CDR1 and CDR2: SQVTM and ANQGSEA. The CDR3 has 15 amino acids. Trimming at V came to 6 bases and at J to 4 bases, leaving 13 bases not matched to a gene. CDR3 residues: CSVAPGQVMGTEAFF. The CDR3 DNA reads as TGCAGCGTCGCACCGGGACAGGTCATGGGCACTGAAGCTTTCTTT.

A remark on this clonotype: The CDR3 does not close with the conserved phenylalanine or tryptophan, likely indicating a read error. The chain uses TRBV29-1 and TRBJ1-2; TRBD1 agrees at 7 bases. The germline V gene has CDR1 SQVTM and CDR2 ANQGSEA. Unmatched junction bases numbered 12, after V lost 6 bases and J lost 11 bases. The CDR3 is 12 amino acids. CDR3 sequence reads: CSVMTGREGYTS. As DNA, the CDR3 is TGCAGCGTCATGACAGGGAGGGAGGGTTACACCTCC.

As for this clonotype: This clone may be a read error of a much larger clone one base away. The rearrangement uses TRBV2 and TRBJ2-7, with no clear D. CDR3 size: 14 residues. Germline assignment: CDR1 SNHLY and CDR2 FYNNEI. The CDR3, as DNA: TGTGCCAGCAGCAAAGTAAGGGCCTCGGACGAGGAGTACTTC. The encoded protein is CASSKVRASDEEYF.

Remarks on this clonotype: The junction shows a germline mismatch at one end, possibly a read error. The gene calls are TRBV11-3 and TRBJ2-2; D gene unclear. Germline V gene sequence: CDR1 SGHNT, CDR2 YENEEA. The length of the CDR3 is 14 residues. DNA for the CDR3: TGTGCCTGCATCTTAAACGCGAACTCCGGGGAGCTGTTTTTT. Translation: CACILNANSGELFF.

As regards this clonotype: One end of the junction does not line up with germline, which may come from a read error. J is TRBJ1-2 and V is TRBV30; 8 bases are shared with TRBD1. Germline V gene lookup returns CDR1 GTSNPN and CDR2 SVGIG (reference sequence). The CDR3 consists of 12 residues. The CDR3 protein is CAWTWDRLGYTF. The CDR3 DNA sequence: TGTGCCTGGACCTGGGACAGGCTCGGCTACACTTTC. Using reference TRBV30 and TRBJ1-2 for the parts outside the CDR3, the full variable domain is SQTIHQWPATLVQPVGSPLSLECTVEGTSNPNLYWYRQAAGRGLQLLFYSVGIGQISSEVPQNLSASRPQDRQFILSSKKLLLSDSGFYLCAWTWDRLGYTFGSGTRLTVV.

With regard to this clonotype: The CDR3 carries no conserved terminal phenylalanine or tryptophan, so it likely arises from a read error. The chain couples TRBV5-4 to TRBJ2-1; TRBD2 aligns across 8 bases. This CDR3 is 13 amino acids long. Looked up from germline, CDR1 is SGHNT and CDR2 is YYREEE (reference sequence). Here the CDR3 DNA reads TGTGCCACGACAAGCGGGAGACCCAATAAGCAGTTCCTC. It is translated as CATTSGRPNKQFL.

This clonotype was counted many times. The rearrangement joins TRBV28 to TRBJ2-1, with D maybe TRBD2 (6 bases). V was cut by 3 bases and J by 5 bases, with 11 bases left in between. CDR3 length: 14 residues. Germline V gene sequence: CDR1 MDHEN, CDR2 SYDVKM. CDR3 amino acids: CASSLGRPDNEQFF. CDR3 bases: TGTGCCAGCAGTTTGGGGAGGCCCGACAATGAGCAGTTCTTC.

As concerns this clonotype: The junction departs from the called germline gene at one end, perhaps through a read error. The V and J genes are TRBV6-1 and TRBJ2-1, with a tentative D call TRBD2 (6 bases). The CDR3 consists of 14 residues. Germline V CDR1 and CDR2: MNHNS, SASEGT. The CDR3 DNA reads TGTGCCACTTCGGCGGGGCCGGCCTACAACGAGCAGTATTTC. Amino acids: CATSAGPAYNEQYF.

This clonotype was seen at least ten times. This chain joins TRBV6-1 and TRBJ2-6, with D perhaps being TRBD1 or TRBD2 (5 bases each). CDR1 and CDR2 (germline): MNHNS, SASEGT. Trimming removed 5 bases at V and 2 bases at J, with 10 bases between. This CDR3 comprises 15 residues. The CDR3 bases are TGTGCCAGCAGTCCCCGAGGGGCTGGGGCCAACGTCCTGACTTTC. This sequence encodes CASSPRGAGANVLTF.

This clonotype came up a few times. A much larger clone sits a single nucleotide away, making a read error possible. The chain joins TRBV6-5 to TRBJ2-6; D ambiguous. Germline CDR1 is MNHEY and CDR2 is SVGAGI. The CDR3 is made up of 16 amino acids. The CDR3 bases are TGTGCCAGCAGTTACGCTGGGTTCTCTGGGACCAACGTCCTGACTTTC. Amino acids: CASSYAGFSGTNVLTF.

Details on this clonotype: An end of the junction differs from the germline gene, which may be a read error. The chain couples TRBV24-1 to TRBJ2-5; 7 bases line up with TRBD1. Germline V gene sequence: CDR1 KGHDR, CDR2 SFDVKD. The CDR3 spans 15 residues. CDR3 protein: CVTSDIGTDQETQYF. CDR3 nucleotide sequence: TGTGTCACCAGTGATATCGGGACAGACCAAGAGACTCAGTACTTC.

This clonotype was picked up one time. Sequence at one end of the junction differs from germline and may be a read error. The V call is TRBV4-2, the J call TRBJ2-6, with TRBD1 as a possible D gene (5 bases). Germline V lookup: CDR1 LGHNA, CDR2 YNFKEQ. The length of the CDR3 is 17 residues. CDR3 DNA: TGTGCCTGCAGCCGTCAGACAGATGGCTCTGGGCCCAACGTCCTGACTTTC. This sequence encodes CACSRQTDGSGPNVLTF.

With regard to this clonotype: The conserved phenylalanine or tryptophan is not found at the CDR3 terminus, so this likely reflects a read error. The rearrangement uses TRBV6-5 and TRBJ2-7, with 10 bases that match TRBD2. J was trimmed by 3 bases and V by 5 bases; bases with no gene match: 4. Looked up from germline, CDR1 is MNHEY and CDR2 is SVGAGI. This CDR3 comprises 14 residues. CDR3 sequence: CASSGTSAVYEQYL. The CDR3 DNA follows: TGTGCCAGCAGTGGGACTAGCGCGGTCTACGAGCAGTACTTA.

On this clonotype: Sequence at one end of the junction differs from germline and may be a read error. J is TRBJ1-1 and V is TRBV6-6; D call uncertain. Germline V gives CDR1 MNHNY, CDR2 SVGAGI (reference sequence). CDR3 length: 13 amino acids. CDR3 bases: TGTGTCAGCAGTCGGCACATGAACACTGAAGCTTTCTTT. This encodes CVSSRHMNTEAFF.

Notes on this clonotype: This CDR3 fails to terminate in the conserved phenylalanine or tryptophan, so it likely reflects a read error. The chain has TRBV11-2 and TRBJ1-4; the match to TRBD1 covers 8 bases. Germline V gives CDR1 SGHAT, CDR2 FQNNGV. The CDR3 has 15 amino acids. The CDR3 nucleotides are TGTGCCAGCAACTTAGACTCGACAGGGGTTGAAAAACTGTTTCTT. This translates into CASNLDSTGVEKLFL.

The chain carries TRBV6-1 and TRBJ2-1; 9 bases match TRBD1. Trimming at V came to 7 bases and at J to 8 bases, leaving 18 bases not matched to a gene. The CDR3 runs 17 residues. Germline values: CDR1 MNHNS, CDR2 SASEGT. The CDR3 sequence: CASIPGTGFWGSDEQFF. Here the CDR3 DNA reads TGTGCCAGCATCCCCGGGACAGGGTTTTGGGGAAGTGATGAGCAGTTCTTC.

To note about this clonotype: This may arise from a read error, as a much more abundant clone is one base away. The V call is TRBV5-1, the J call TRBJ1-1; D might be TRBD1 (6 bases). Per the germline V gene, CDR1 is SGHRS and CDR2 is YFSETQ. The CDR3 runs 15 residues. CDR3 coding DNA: TGCGTCAGCAGCACGGTTCCAACAGGGAGCACTGAAGCTTTCTTT. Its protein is CVSSTVPTGSTEAFF.